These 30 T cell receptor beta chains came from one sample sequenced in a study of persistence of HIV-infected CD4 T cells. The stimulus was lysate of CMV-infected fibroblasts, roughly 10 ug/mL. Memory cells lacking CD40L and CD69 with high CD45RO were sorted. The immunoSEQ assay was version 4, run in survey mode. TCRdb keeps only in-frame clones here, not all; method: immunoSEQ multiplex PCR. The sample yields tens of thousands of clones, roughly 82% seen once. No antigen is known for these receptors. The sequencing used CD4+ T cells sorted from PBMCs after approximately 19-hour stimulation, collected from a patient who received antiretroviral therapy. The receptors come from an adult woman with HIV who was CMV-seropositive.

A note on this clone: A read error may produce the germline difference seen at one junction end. The CDR3 loop is CASSLYGDRSVF. CDR3 DNA: TGTGCCAGCAGTTTATACGGGGACAGGTCCGTCTTC. The chain employs TRBV27 and TRBJ2-1; TRBD1 agrees at 8 bases. The CDR3 totals 12 residues. In germline, CDR1 is MNHEY, CDR2 SMNVEV (reference sequence).

The CDR3 is CASSLEGRTRRSGNTIYF. The CDR3 bases are TGTGCCAGCTCATTGGAAGGCAGAACTCGCCGCTCTGGAAACACCATATATTTT. The V call is TRBV18, the J call TRBJ1-3; no clear D gene. The CDR3 totals 18 residues. Germline V gene data show CDR1 as KGHSH and CDR2 as LQKENI. The germline V and J ends were trimmed by 5 bases and 0 bases, with 20 bases remaining between them.

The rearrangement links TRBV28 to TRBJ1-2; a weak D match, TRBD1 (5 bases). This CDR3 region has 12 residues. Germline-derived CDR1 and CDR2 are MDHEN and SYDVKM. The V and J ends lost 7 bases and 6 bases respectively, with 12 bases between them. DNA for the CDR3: TGTGCCAGCACAGGGAAGTGGGATGGCTACACCTTC. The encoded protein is CASTGKWDGYTF.

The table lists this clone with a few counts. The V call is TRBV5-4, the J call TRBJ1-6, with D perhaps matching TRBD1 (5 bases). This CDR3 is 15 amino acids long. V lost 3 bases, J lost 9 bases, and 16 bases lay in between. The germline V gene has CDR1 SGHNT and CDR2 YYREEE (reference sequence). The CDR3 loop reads CASSSGGGSGSPLHF. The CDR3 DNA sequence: TGTGCCAGCAGCTCGGGTGGGGGGTCAGGTTCACCCCTCCACTTT.

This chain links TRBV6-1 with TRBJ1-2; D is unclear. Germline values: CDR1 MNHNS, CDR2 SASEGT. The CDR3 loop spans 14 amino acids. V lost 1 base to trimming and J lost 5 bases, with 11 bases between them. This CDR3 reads CASSEVYREYGYTF. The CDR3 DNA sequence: TGTGCCAGCAGTGAAGTGTATCGGGAATATGGCTACACCTTC.

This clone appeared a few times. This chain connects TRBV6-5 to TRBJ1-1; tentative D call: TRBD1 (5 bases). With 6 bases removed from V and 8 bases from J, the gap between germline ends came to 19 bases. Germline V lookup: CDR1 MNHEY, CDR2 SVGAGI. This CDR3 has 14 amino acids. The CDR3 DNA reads TGTGCCAGCAGGCGGGACGGGTTACTTGAAGAAGCTTTCTTT. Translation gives CASRRDGLLEEAFF.

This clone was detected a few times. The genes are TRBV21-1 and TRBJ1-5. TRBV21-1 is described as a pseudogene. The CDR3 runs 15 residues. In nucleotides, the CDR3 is TGTGCCAGCACCGAAGTCAGGGACAGCAATCAGCCCCAGCATTTT. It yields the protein CASTEVRDSNQPQHF.

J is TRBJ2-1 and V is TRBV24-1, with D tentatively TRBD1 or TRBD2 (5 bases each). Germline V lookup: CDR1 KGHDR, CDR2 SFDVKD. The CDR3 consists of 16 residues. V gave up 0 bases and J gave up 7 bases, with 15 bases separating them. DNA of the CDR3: TGTGCCACCAGTGATTTGGGGGGAGCACCAGGGAATGAGCAGTTCTTC. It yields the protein CATSDLGGAPGNEQFF.

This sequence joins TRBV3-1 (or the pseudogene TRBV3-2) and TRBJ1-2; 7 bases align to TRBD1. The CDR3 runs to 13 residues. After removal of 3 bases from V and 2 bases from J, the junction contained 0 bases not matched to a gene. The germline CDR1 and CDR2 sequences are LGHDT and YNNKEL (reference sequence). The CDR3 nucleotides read TGTGCCAGCAGCCAGGGACAGAACTATGGCTACACCTTC. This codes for CASSQGQNYGYTF.

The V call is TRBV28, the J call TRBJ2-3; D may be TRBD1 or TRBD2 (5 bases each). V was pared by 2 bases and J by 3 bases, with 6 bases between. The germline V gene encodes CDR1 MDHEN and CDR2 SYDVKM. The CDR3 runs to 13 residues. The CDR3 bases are TGTGCCAGCAGTTTAGGGGGTACAGATACGCAGTATTTT. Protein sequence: CASSLGGTDTQYF.

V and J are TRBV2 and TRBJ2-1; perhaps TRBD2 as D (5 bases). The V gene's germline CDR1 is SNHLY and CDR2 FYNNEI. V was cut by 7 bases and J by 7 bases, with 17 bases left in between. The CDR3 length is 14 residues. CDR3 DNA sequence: TGTGCCAGCACTGACCATGGGAAGCGGAATGAGCAGTTCTTC. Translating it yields CASTDHGKRNEQFF.

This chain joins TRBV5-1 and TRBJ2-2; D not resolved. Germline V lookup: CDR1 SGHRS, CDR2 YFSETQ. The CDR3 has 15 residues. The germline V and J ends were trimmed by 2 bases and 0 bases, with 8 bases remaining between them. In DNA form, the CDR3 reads TGCGCCAGCAGCTTCAGTGTAGCGAACACCGGGGAGCTGTTTTTT. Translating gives CASSFSVANTGELFF.

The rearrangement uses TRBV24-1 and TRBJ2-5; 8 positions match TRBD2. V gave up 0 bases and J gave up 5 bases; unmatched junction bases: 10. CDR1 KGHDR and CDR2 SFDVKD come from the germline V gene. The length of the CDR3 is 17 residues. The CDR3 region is CATSDLHKAGVGETQYF. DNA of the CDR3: TGTGCCACCAGTGATTTGCACAAAGCGGGGGTAGGGGAGACCCAGTACTTC.

CDR3 sequence: CASSRATGRDGYTF. The CDR3 DNA sequence: TGCGCCAGCAGCAGGGCCACAGGGAGAGATGGCTACACCTTC. The V call is TRBV5-1, the J call TRBJ1-2; TRBD1 might be the D (6 bases). The length of the CDR3 is 14 residues. CDR1 is SGHRS, CDR2 YFSETQ, per germline. The germline V and J ends were trimmed by 4 bases and 6 bases, with 16 bases remaining between them.

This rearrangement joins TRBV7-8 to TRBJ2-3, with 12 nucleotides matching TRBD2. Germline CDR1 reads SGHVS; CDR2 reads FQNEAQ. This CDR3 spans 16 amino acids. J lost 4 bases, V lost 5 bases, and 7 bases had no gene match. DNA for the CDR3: TGTGCCAGCAGCCCCGCCTCTAGCGGGAGGGCAGATACGCAGTATTTT. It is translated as CASSPASSGRADTQYF.

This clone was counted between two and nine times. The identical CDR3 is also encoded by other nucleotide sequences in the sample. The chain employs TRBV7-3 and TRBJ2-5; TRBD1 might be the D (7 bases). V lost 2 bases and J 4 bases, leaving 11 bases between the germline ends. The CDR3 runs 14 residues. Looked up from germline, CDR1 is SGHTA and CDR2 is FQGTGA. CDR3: CASSLAGGRETQYF. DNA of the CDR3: TGTGCCAGCAGCTTAGCAGGGGGGCGAGAGACCCAGTACTTC.

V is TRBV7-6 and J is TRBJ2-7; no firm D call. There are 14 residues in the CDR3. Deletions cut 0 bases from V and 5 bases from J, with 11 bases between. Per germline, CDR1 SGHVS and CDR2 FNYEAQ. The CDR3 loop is CASSLAGIQNEQYF. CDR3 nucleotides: TGTGCCAGCAGCTTAGCGGGGATTCAGAACGAGCAGTACTTC.

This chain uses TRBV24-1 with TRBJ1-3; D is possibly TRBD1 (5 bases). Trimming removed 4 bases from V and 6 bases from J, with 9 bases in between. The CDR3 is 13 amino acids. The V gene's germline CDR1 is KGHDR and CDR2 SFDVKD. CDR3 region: CATSESGSNTIYF. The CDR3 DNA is TGTGCCACCAGTGAATCAGGGTCAAACACCATATATTTT.

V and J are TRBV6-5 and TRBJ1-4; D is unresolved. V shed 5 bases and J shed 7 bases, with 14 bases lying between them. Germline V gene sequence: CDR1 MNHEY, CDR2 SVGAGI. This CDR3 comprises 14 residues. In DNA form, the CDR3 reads TGTGCCAGCAGTCCCAGAGGGTTGAGTGAAAAACTGTTTTTT. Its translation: CASSPRGLSEKLFF.

The CDR3 sequence: CATSSNLGNTIYF. The CDR3 coding sequence is TGTGCCACCAGCAGTAACCTAGGAAACACCATATATTTT. The chain has TRBV15 and TRBJ1-3, with D hard to call. There are 13 residues in the CDR3. The germline V and J ends were trimmed by 3 bases and 4 bases, with 7 bases remaining between them. Per germline, CDR1 LNHNV and CDR2 YYDKDF (reference sequence).

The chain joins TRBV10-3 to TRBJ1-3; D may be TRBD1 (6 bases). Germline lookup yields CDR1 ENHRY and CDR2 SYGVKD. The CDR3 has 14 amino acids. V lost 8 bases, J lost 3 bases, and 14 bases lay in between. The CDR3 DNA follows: TGTGCCATCGCTCGAGGGGGTGGTGGAAACACCATATATTTT. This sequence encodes CAIARGGGGNTIYF.

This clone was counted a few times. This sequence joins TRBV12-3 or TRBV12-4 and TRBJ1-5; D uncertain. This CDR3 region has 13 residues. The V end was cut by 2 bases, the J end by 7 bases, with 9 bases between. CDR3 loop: CASSLMEGQPQHF. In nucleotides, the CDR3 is TGTGCCAGCAGTTTAATGGAGGGACAGCCCCAGCATTTT.

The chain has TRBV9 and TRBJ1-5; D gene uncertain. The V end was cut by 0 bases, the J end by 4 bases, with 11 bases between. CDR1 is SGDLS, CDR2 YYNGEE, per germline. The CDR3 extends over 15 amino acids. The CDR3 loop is CASSVDMGFNQPQHF. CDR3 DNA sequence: TGTGCCAGCAGCGTAGATATGGGATTTAATCAGCCCCAGCATTTT.

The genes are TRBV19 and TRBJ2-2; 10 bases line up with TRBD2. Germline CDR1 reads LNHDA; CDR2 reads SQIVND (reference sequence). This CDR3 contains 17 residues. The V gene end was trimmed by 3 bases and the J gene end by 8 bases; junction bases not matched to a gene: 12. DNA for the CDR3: TGTGCCAGTAGTATCCTCCCTAGCGGGAGTATCGGAGGGGAGCTGTTTTTT. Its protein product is CASSILPSGSIGGELFF.

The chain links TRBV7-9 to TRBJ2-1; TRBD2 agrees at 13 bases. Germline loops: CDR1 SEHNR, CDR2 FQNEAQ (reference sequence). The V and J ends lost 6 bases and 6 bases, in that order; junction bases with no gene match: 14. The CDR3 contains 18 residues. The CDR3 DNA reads TGTGCCAGCAGTCTTCCCCCCCGACTAGCGGGAGGTCGCAATGAGCAGTTCTTC. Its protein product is CASSLPPRLAGGRNEQFF.

The CDR3 sequence is CASSFTPGISYEQYF. In DNA, the CDR3 is TGTGCCAGCAGCTTTACCCCGGGGATTTCCTACGAGCAGTACTTC. The gene calls are TRBV7-2 and TRBJ2-7, with a possible D match to TRBD2 (5 bases). Germline values: CDR1 SGHTA, CDR2 FQGNSA. The CDR3 contains 15 residues. V dropped 3 bases and J dropped 1 base, with 13 bases sitting between them.

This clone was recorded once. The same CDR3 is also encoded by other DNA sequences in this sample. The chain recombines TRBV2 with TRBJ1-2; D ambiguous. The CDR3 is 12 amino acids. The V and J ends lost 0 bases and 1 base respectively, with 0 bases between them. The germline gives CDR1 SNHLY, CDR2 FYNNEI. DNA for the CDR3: TGTGCCAGCAGTGAAGCTAACTATGGCTACACCTTC. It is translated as CASSEANYGYTF.

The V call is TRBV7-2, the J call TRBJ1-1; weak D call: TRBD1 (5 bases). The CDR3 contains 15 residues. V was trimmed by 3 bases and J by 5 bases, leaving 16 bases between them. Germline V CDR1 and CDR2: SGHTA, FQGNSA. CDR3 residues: CASSLGGSTRTEAFF. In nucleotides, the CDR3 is TGTGCCAGCAGCTTGGGGGGAAGTACGCGGACTGAAGCTTTCTTT. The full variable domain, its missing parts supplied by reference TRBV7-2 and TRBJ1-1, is GAGVSQSPSNKVTEKGKDVELRCDPISGHTALYWYRQSLGQGLEFLIYFQGNSAPDKSGLPSDRFSAERTGGSVSTLTIQRTQQEDSAVYLCASSLGGSTRTEAFFGQGTRLTVV.

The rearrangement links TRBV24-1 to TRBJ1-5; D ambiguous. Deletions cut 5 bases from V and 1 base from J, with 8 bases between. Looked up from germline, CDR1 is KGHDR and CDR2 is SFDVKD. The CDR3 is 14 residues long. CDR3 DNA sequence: TGTGCCACCAGTGCTGCGTCAAGCAATCAGCCCCAGCATTTT. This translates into CATSAASSNQPQHF.

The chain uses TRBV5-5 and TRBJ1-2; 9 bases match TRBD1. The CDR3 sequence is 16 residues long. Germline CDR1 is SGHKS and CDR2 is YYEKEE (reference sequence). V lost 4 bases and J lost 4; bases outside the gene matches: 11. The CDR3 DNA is TGTGCCAGCAGCCTGGGGACAGGGAGTATGGGCTATGGCTACACCTTC. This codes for CASSLGTGSMGYGYTF.